The 19 T cell receptor beta chains below were found in one sample sequenced in a study of T cell changes during pregnancy in multiple sclerosis. Profiling relied on immunoSEQ multiplex PCR, and the TCRdb table lists in-frame clones only, not all of them. The sample holds about 69,000 clones, approximately 91% seen once. The sample was peripheral blood, taken before pregnancy. The source of these receptors is a female donor with multiple sclerosis, enrolled in a pregnancy study.

This clone was picked up a small number of times. The gene calls are TRBV29-1 and TRBJ2-1, with D tentatively TRBD2 (6 bases). The CDR3 runs 9 residues. CDR1 SQVTM and CDR2 ANQGSEA come from the germline V gene. Here the CDR3 reads CTRRGEQFF. The CDR3, as DNA: TGCACCCGCCGGGGGGAGCAGTTCTTC.

This chain joins TRBV19 and TRBJ2-5, with D hard to call. This CDR3 has 13 amino acids. The V end lost 5 bases, the J end lost 5 bases, and 12 bases lay between the germline ends. CDR1 LNHDA and CDR2 SQIVND come from the germline V gene (reference sequence). The CDR3 coding sequence is TGTGCCAGTAGTTTCAACACGCAGGAGACCCAGTACTTC. Its protein is CASSFNTQETQYF.

This chain uses TRBV5-4 with TRBJ2-3; no firm D call. CDR1 is SGHNT, CDR2 YYREEE, per germline (reference sequence). With 3 bases removed from V and 0 bases from J, the gap between germline ends came to 5 bases. The length of the CDR3 is 13 residues. CDR3 protein: CASSWASTDTQYF. CDR3 nucleotide sequence: TGTGCCAGCAGCTGGGCTAGCACAGATACGCAGTATTTT.

The chain joins TRBV7-2 to TRBJ1-1, with D maybe TRBD1 (5 bases). Germline V gene lookup returns CDR1 SGHTA and CDR2 FQGNSA. Trimming took off 5 bases at V and 3 bases at J, with 13 bases between the two ends. The length of the CDR3 is 14 residues. DNA for the CDR3: TGTGCCAGCAGCCCTATCGCCAGGGACACTGAAGCTTTCTTT. This codes for CASSPIARDTEAFF.

V and J are TRBV11-1 and TRBJ2-5; 12 bases are a match to TRBD2. Germline assignment: CDR1 SGHAT and CDR2 FQDESV (reference sequence). The CDR3 is 15 amino acids. The trim removed 5 bases at V and 5 bases at J, leaving 6 bases unmatched. The CDR3 DNA sequence: TGTGCCAGCAGCCAACTAGCGGGGGGACAGGAGACCCAGTACTTC. Translation: CASSQLAGGQETQYF.

The chain carries TRBV5-1 and TRBJ2-7; maybe TRBD1 (5 bases). CDR1 and CDR2 (germline): SGHRS, YFSETQ. V was shortened by 0 bases and J by 4 bases, with 17 bases between the two germline ends. The CDR3 runs to 16 residues. The CDR3 bases are TGCGCCAGCAGCTTGGGCTCTCGGCAGGGAATTTACGAGCAGTACTTC. It translates to CASSLGSRQGIYEQYF.

J is TRBJ1-3 and V is TRBV18; the D gene is possibly TRBD1 (5 bases). With 4 bases removed from V and 0 bases from J, the gap between germline ends came to 13 bases. Germline V gives CDR1 KGHSH, CDR2 LQKENI. The CDR3 sequence is 16 residues long. CDR3 sequence (DNA): TGTGCCAGCTCACACAATGGGGCCGGCTCTGGAAACACCATATATTTT. It specifies CASSHNGAGSGNTIYF. The full variable domain, its missing parts supplied by reference TRBV18 and TRBJ1-3, is NAGVMQNPRHLVRRRGQEARLRCSPMKGHSHVYWYRQLPEEGLKFMVYLQKENIIDESGMPKERFSAEFPKEGPSILRIQQVVRGDSAAYFCASSHNGAGSGNTIYFGEGSWLTVV.

The V and J genes are TRBV14 and TRBJ2-7; no definite D call. The germline V gene has CDR1 SGHDN and CDR2 FVKESK. V lost 4 bases and J 0 bases, leaving 7 bases between the germline ends. This CDR3 contains 13 residues. The CDR3, as DNA: TGTGCCAGCAGCCTCAGGAACTCCTACGAGCAGTACTTC. Protein: CASSLRNSYEQYF.

The chain links TRBV18 to TRBJ2-7, with TRBD1 as a possible D gene (7 bases). The germline V and J ends were trimmed by 4 bases and 4 bases, with 20 bases remaining between them. The CDR3 covers 16 residues. CDR1 KGHSH and CDR2 LQKENI come from the germline V gene. The CDR3 DNA sequence: TGTGCCAGCTCACAATATAGCGGACAGGTGACATACGAGCAGTACTTC. Encoded protein: CASSQYSGQVTYEQYF.

There are a few counts of this clone. CDR3 coding DNA: TGTGCCTGGAGTGTGACATGGAACACTGAAGCTTTCTTT. This codes for CAWSVTWNTEAFF. The chain joins TRBV30 to TRBJ1-1; D gene uncertain. The CDR3 contains 13 residues. V was clipped by 0 bases and J by 1 base, with 6 bases between them. Germline V CDR1 and CDR2: GTSNPN, SVGIG (reference sequence). Using reference TRBV30 and TRBJ1-1 for the parts outside the CDR3, the full variable domain is SQTIHQWPATLVQPVGSPLSLECTVEGTSNPNLYWYRQAAGRGLQLLFYSVGIGQISSEVPQNLSASRPQDRQFILSSKKLLLSDSGFYLCAWSVTWNTEAFFGQGTRLTVV.

V usage is TRBV27 and J usage is TRBJ2-6, with a weak D call TRBD2 (5 bases). The CDR3 loop spans 15 amino acids. Germline values: CDR1 MNHEY, CDR2 SMNVEV (reference sequence). With 7 bases removed from V and 0 bases from J, the gap between germline ends came to 10 bases. CDR3 bases: TGTGCCAGCACTAGAGCGGTCTCTGGGGCCAACGTCCTGACTTTC. Translated: CASTRAVSGANVLTF. Supplemented by reference TRBV27 and TRBJ2-6, the full variable domain reads EAQVTQNPRYLITVTGKKLTVTCSQNMNHEYMSWYRQDPGLGLRQIYYSMNVEVTDKGDVPEGYKVSRKEKRNFPLILESPSPNQTSLYFCASTRAVSGANVLTFGAGSRLTVL.

The V call is TRBV6-4, the J call TRBJ2-3; TRBD2 matches 8 bases. In germline, CDR1 is MRHNA, CDR2 SNTAGT. The CDR3 has 15 amino acids. The trim removed 2 bases at V and 0 bases at J, leaving 1 base unmatched. CDR3 DNA: TGTGCCAGCAGTGACGTAGCGGGGAGCACAGATACGCAGTATTTT. This codes for CASSDVAGSTDTQYF.

The chain couples TRBV10-3 to TRBJ1-1; D is undetermined. The V end lost 4 bases, the J end lost 0 bases, and 12 bases lay between the germline ends. The CDR3 is 15 residues long. Germline V gene sequence: CDR1 ENHRY, CDR2 SYGVKD. CDR3 DNA sequence: TGTGCCATCAGTGCGTTCGGGAACATGAACACTGAAGCTTTCTTT. Protein product: CAISAFGNMNTEAFF.

In its sample, this clone was seen a few times. The chain links TRBV30 to TRBJ1-5; the match to TRBD1 covers 8 bases. Germline CDR1 GTSNPN, CDR2 SVGIG (reference sequence). The CDR3 has 13 residues. With 1 base clipped from V and 7 bases from J, the junction kept 3 bases outside the gene matches. DNA for the CDR3: TGTGCCTGGAGTGGGACAGGGAGACAGCCCCAGCATTTT. Amino acids: CAWSGTGRQPQHF.

The chain carries TRBV10-1 and TRBJ2-1, with TRBD2 identical over 7 bases. Trimming at V came to 6 bases and at J to 5 bases, leaving 13 bases not matched to a gene. From germline, CDR1 is WNHNN and CDR2 SYGVQD (reference sequence). This CDR3 region has 16 residues. The chain's CDR3 is CASSMGSGMGHNEQFF. The CDR3 DNA sequence: TGCGCCAGCAGCATGGGGAGCGGGATGGGTCACAATGAGCAGTTCTTC.

The chain combines TRBV10-3 with TRBJ2-3; TRBD2 aligns across 12 bases. The CDR3 consists of 19 residues. V dropped 0 bases and J dropped 0; count of bases not matched to a gene: 7. The germline CDR1 and CDR2 sequences are ENHRY and SYGVKD. The chain's CDR3 is CAISESTLAGGYSTDTQYF. CDR3 sequence (DNA): TGTGCCATCAGTGAGTCGACACTAGCGGGAGGTTATAGCACAGATACGCAGTATTTT.

The chain is built from TRBV6-4 and TRBJ1-1; D gene uncertain. Germline assignment: CDR1 MRHNA and CDR2 SNTAGT. CDR3 length: 15 amino acids. V was trimmed by 5 bases and J by 0 bases, leaving 13 bases between them. DNA of the CDR3: TGTGCCAGCAGTAAGACCACAGAGATGAACACTGAAGCTTTCTTT. This codes for CASSKTTEMNTEAFF.

The chain carries TRBV9 and TRBJ1-6; D is perhaps TRBD1 (5 bases). The V and J ends lost 4 bases and 7 bases respectively, with 15 bases between them. This CDR3 spans 15 amino acids. CDR1 is SGDLS and CDR2 is YYNGEE in the germline V gene. DNA for the CDR3: TGTGCCAGCAGCTTATCGGGGGGTGGGAATTCACCCCTCCACTTT. Encoded protein: CASSLSGGGNSPLHF. Using reference TRBV9 and TRBJ1-6 for the parts outside the CDR3, the full variable domain is DSGVTQTPKHLITATGQRVTLRCSPRSGDLSVYWYQQSLDQGLQFLIQYYNGEERAKGNILERFSAQQFPDLHSELNLSSLELGDSALYFCASSLSGGGNSPLHFGNGTRLTVT.

The CDR3, as DNA: TGCGCCAGCAGCCAAGAAGCTCCATATGGCTACACCTTC. Its translation: CASSQEAPYGYTF. This chain joins TRBV4-1 and TRBJ1-2, with D hard to call. The germline CDR1 and CDR2 sequences are MGHRA and YSYEKL. CDR3 size: 13 residues. V lost 0 bases to trimming and J lost 5 bases, with 7 bases between them.